The T cell receptor (beta chain) described here comes from a study of shared clonotypes between healthy human individuals. Naive CD8 cells lacked CD45RO and underwent positive selection for CCR7, leaving out terminally differentiated effector memory CD45RA+ cells. Using immunoSEQ multiplex PCR, the repertoire was profiled, and TCRdb retains in-frame clones only, with some absent. This table holds around 1.9 million clones, 90% to 95% found once. CDR1 and CDR2 from the germline V gene are MNHEY and SMNVEV (reference sequence). The CDR3 covers 16 residues. J gave up 5 bases and V 2 bases, and 12 bases lay outside the gene matches.

The sequencing input was naive CD8+ T cells from PBMCs. The chain links TRBV27 to TRBJ2-7; 7 bases agree with TRBD1. This receptor was taken from a man younger than 35 in good health. Some clones in this sample may be carry-over from other donors' samples. CDR3 sequence: CASSLGNRGPEDEQYF. CDR3 nucleotide sequence: TGTGCCAGCAGTTTAGGTAATAGGGGGCCCGAGGACGAGCAGTACTTC.